A selection of T cell receptor beta chains follows, all from one sample in a study of blood T cells in healthy people across ages. TCRdb processed the 5' RACE reads anew with MiXCR; each CDR3 protein has one entry. Of 800,000 to 950,000 distinct CDR3 sequences listed, roughly 34% are singletons. The sequencing input was blood. These receptors all stem from a man between 18 and 35 years old in good health. Each CDR3 is given with its conserved first and last residue. The D gene is left open where the match is weak. A row's size may be missing; if present it is once, few, many or a size class.

CDR3aa: CSARDMTGFGNTIYF
CDR3nt: TGCAGTGCTAGAGACATGACAGGGTTCGGAAACACCATATATTTT
abundance: -
d_gene: TRBD1
v_gene: TRBV20-1
j_gene: TRBJ1-3

CDR3aa: CASRAPGQIEAFF
CDR3nt: TGTGCCAGCAGGGCCCCGGGGCAAATTGAAGCTTTCTTT
abundance: -
d_gene: -
v_gene: TRBV12-3/TRBV12-4
j_gene: TRBJ1-1

CDR3aa: CASSFSEKGNYGYTF
CDR3nt: TGTGCCAGCAGTTTTTCGGAGAAGGGCAACTATGGCTACACCTTC
abundance: many
d_gene: -
v_gene: TRBV12-3/TRBV12-4
j_gene: TRBJ1-2

CDR3aa: CSVRDTGELFF
CDR3nt: TGCAGCGTTCGGGACACCGGGGAGCTGTTTTTT
abundance: few
d_gene: -
v_gene: TRBV29-1
j_gene: TRBJ2-2

CDR3aa: CASSLTFVAGGPQDTQYF
CDR3nt: TGTGCCAGCAGCTTAACGTTTGTAGCGGGGGGGCCTCAGGATACGCAGTATTTT
abundance: -
d_gene: TRBD2
v_gene: TRBV7-3
j_gene: TRBJ2-3

CDR3aa: CASSQGRSGSSNQPQHF
CDR3nt: TGCGCCAGCAGCCAAGGGAGATCCGGGAGTAGCAATCAGCCCCAGCATTTT
abundance: -
d_gene: -
v_gene: TRBV4-1
j_gene: TRBJ1-5

CDR3aa: CASSTRWQGGFQPQHF
CDR3nt: TGTGCCAGCAGCACCAGGTGGCAGGGAGGTTTTCAGCCCCAGCATTTT
abundance: -
d_gene: -
v_gene: TRBV6-5
j_gene: TRBJ1-5

CDR3aa: CASSLGGRGETQYF
CDR3nt: TGTGCCAGCAGTTTAGGGGGCCGAGGAGAGACCCAGTACTTC
abundance: many
d_gene: -
v_gene: TRBV12-3/TRBV12-4
j_gene: TRBJ2-5

CDR3aa: CASSQEPWGDRPNYGYTF
CDR3nt: TGCGCCAGCAGCCAAGAACCTTGGGGGGACCGCCCCAACTATGGCTACACCTTC
abundance: few
d_gene: -
v_gene: TRBV4-3
j_gene: TRBJ1-2

CDR3aa: CASTPGLAGYEQYF
CDR3nt: TGTGCCAGCACCCCGGGGCTAGCGGGGTACGAGCAGTACTTC
abundance: many
d_gene: TRBD2
v_gene: TRBV12-3/TRBV12-4
j_gene: TRBJ2-7

CDR3aa: CASSLLFNGVGQETQYF
CDR3nt: TGTGCCAGCAGCTTACTTTTCAACGGGGTGGGTCAAGAGACCCAGTACTTC
abundance: -
d_gene: -
v_gene: TRBV7-2
j_gene: TRBJ2-5

CDR3aa: CASSLGEMGALGRTGRTIRGYTF
CDR3nt: TGTGCCAGCAGCTTAGGGGAAATGGGTGCTCTGGGGCGGACAGGGCGAACGATTAGGGGCTACACCTTC
abundance: few
d_gene: TRBD1
v_gene: TRBV7-2
j_gene: TRBJ1-2

CDR3aa: CATSDPRTGKADTQYF
CDR3nt: TGTGCCACCAGTGATCCAAGGACAGGGAAGGCAGATACGCAGTATTTT
abundance: -
d_gene: TRBD1
v_gene: TRBV24-1
j_gene: TRBJ2-3

CDR3aa: CASSQDHGGGVLETQYF
CDR3nt: TGCGCCAGCAGCCAAGATCATGGCGGGGGGGTTTTAGAGACCCAGTACTTC
abundance: many
d_gene: TRBD2
v_gene: TRBV4-3
j_gene: TRBJ2-5

CDR3aa: CSARKLGQGFYEQYF
CDR3nt: TGCAGTGCTAGGAAACTGGGACAGGGGTTTTACGAGCAGTACTTC
abundance: -
d_gene: TRBD1
v_gene: TRBV20-1
j_gene: TRBJ2-7

CDR3aa: CASSQMGLAGGPNEQFF
CDR3nt: TGCGCCAGCAGCCAAATGGGACTAGCGGGGGGCCCTAATGAGCAGTTCTTC
abundance: many
d_gene: TRBD2
v_gene: TRBV4-3
j_gene: TRBJ2-1

CDR3aa: CASSPGTSGSETQYF
CDR3nt: TGTGCCAGCAGCCCAGGGACTAGCGGGAGCGAGACCCAGTACTTC
abundance: -
d_gene: TRBD2
v_gene: TRBV7-3
j_gene: TRBJ2-5

CDR3aa: CASSARGGGADTQYF
CDR3nt: TGCGCCAGCAGCGCTCGGGGGGGCGGGGCAGATACGCAGTATTTT
abundance: -
d_gene: TRBD2
v_gene: TRBV5-1
j_gene: TRBJ2-3

CDR3aa: CASSVEAGLNTEAFF
CDR3nt: TGTGCCAGCAGCGTAGAAGCAGGGTTGAACACTGAAGCTTTCTTT
abundance: -
d_gene: -
v_gene: TRBV9
j_gene: TRBJ1-1

CDR3aa: CASKRTAGDPWNYGYTF
CDR3nt: TGTGCCAGCAAGAGAACGGCAGGGGACCCGTGGAACTATGGCTACACCTTC
abundance: -
d_gene: -
v_gene: TRBV2
j_gene: TRBJ1-2

CDR3aa: CSVEVTSQTYEQYF
CDR3nt: TGCAGCGTTGAAGTGACATCCCAGACCTACGAGCAGTACTTC
abundance: many
d_gene: -
v_gene: TRBV29-1
j_gene: TRBJ2-7

CDR3aa: CAWSEFRAGDPTLAKNIQYF
CDR3nt: TGTGCCTGGAGTGAATTCCGGGCAGGGGACCCCACATTAGCCAAAAACATTCAGTACTTC
abundance: few
d_gene: -
v_gene: TRBV30
j_gene: TRBJ2-4

CDR3aa: CASSPRQGPYPDGYTF
CDR3nt: TGTGCCAGCAGCCCGAGACAGGGGCCCTATCCCGATGGCTACACCTTC
abundance: few
d_gene: TRBD1
v_gene: TRBV7-7
j_gene: TRBJ1-2